These 24 T cell receptor beta chains came from one sample sequenced in a study of blood T cell repertoires in COVID-19. Profiling relied on immunoSEQ multiplex PCR, and the TCRdb table lists in-frame clones only, not all of them. The data contain some 49,000 clones, 85% of them seen just once; the ten biggest clones take up more than 8.5%. Specimen: peripheral blood. The receptor set was obtained from a human donor in a cohort sampled during active COVID-19.

This clone came up a few times. The chain's CDR3 is CASTPREAGELFF. The CDR3 DNA reads as TGTGCCAGCACTCCACGGGAAGCCGGGGAGCTGTTTTTT. The rearrangement joins TRBV6-6 to TRBJ2-2; TRBD2 is a possible D gene (5 bases). The CDR3 sequence is 13 residues long. The V end was cut by 7 bases, the J end by 6 bases, with 12 bases between. Germline CDR1 reads MNHNY; CDR2 reads SVGAGI (reference sequence).

In this sample, this clone turned up a few times. The gene calls are TRBV4-2 and TRBJ2-3; TRBD2 aligns across 8 bases. Germline V gene lookup returns CDR1 LGHNA and CDR2 YNFKEQ. The length of the CDR3 is 17 residues. J lost 8 bases, V lost 1 base, and 14 bases had no gene match. CDR3 DNA sequence: TGTGCCAGCAGCCAAGGCGGCGTGGGGACTAGACTTGGTACGCAGTATTTT. Its protein product is CASSQGGVGTRLGTQYF.

The CDR3 sequence: CASSMIRGQSLYQPQHF. Here the CDR3 DNA reads TGTGCCAGTAGTATGATAAGGGGGCAATCTCTTTATCAGCCCCAGCATTTT. The genes are TRBV19 and TRBJ1-5, with 7 bases fitting TRBD1. V gave up 3 bases and J gave up 5 bases; unmatched junction bases: 13. This CDR3 has 17 residues. Germline values: CDR1 LNHDA, CDR2 SQIVND (reference sequence).

V is TRBV28 and J is TRBJ2-3; 7 bases line up with TRBD1. Germline V gene lookup returns CDR1 MDHEN and CDR2 SYDVKM. J gave up 5 bases and V 3 bases, and 5 bases lay outside the gene matches. CDR3 length: 14 residues. The CDR3 nucleotides read TGTGCCAGCAGTTTCCCCCGGACAGGAGATACGCAGTATTTT. Translation gives CASSFPRTGDTQYF.

The V and J genes are TRBV9 and TRBJ2-7, with a tentative D call TRBD2 (7 bases). Germline V gene sequence: CDR1 SGDLS, CDR2 YYNGEE. Trimming cost V 4 bases and J 6 bases, with 14 bases left between them. The CDR3 is made up of 13 amino acids. The CDR3 DNA sequence: TGTGCCAGCAGCCCCTGGGGGGGCCTCGAGCAGTACTTC. It translates to CASSPWGGLEQYF.

The chain has TRBV28 and TRBJ2-7, with a tentative D call TRBD2 (5 bases). The ends were cut back, 5 bases at V and 2 bases at J, with 22 bases in the middle. Germline V lookup: CDR1 MDHEN, CDR2 SYDVKM. The CDR3 runs to 17 residues. The CDR3 DNA follows: TGTGCCAGCAGTCCCCCCCTACTAGGAAGACGACCCTACGAGCAGTACTTC. It specifies CASSPPLLGRRPYEQYF.

Here the CDR3 reads CASSKTGDHGSSPLHF. As DNA, the CDR3 is TGTGCCAGCAGCAAGACAGGGGATCATGGTAGTTCACCCCTCCACTTT. The genes are TRBV7-8 and TRBJ1-6, with 8 bases identical to TRBD1. The CDR3 covers 16 residues. Germline V gene data show CDR1 as SGHVS and CDR2 as FQNEAQ. V gave up 5 bases and J gave up 9 bases; unmatched junction bases: 12.

The chain couples TRBV14 to TRBJ1-1, with 8 bases lining up with TRBD1. CDR1 and CDR2 from the germline V gene are SGHDN and FVKESK. The J segment lost 6 bases and the V segment lost 1 base, leaving 10 bases of the junction unmatched. The CDR3 length is 16 residues. The CDR3 is CASSQGVWKQGAEAFF. The DNA for the CDR3 is TGTGCCAGCAGCCAAGGCGTTTGGAAACAGGGGGCTGAAGCTTTCTTT.

This clone appeared once. This chain links TRBV4-1 with TRBJ1-1; the D gene is possibly TRBD1 (6 bases). With 4 bases removed from V and 5 bases from J, the gap between germline ends came to 17 bases. Germline CDR1 is MGHRA and CDR2 is YSYEKL. The CDR3 extends over 15 amino acids. CDR3 nucleotide sequence: TGCGCCAGCAGCCCTCCAGGGGCGGCGAGTACTGAAGCTTTCTTT. Encoded protein: CASSPPGAASTEAFF.

A single count supports this clone. This chain uses TRBV28 with TRBJ1-5; TRBD1 might be the D (5 bases). The V end lost 6 bases, the J end lost 7 bases, and 28 bases lay between the germline ends. The CDR3 runs 18 residues. Germline CDR1 reads MDHEN; CDR2 reads SYDVKM. CDR3 DNA: TGTGCCAGCAGCTTCCGGCGGGAGGGGCGGCTTTTGAGACAGCCCCAGCATTTT. It translates to CASSFRREGRLLRQPQHF.

The chain joins TRBV28 to TRBJ2-3; no clear D gene. The germline V gene encodes CDR1 MDHEN and CDR2 SYDVKM. CDR3 size: 15 residues. Trimming pared 2 bases from V and 0 bases from J, leaving 9 bases between. The CDR3 DNA reads as TGTGCCAGCAGTTTAGGTGGCCGTAGCACAGATACGCAGTATTTT. Protein sequence: CASSLGGRSTDTQYF. Full variable domain (missing parts from reference TRBV28 and TRBJ2-3): DVKVTQSSRYLVKRTGEKVFLECVQDMDHENMFWYRQDPGLGLRLIYFSYDVKMKEKGDIPEGYSVSREKKERFSLILESASTNQTSMYLCASSLGGRSTDTQYFGPGTRLTVL.

This chain connects TRBV7-3 to TRBJ2-3; 10 bases agree with TRBD2. Germline CDR1 SGHTA, CDR2 FQGTGA. The CDR3 loop spans 14 amino acids. After removal of 2 bases from V and 4 bases from J, the junction contained 0 bases not matched to a gene. Here the CDR3 DNA reads TGTGCCAGCAGCTTAGGGACTAGCGCAGATACGCAGTATTTT. Protein product: CASSLGTSADTQYF.

The rearrangement joins TRBV6-5 to TRBJ2-6; 9 bases agree with TRBD1. Germline CDR1 reads MNHEY; CDR2 reads SVGAGI. The CDR3 is 15 amino acids. V trimming: 5 bases; J trimming: 4 bases; junction bases outside the gene matches: 3. CDR3 region: CASSIQGAGANVLTF. CDR3 coding DNA: TGTGCCAGCAGTATACAGGGGGCCGGGGCCAACGTCCTGACTTTC.

This sequence joins TRBV23-1 and TRBJ2-7; 8 bases are a match to TRBD1. TRBV23-1 is labeled an ORF, and its function is uncertain. J was trimmed by 1 base and V by 10 bases; bases with no gene match: 12. The CDR3 spans 15 residues. CDR3 sequence reads: CATPRQGQASYEQYF. The CDR3 DNA follows: TGCGCCACCCCGCGGCAGGGACAGGCTTCCTACGAGCAGTACTTC.

This rearrangement joins TRBV9 to TRBJ2-3; TRBD2 agrees at 13 bases. The ends lost 4 bases at V and 4 bases at J; junction bases unmatched: 9. This CDR3 region has 17 residues. Germline V gene data show CDR1 as SGDLS and CDR2 as YYNGEE. The DNA for the CDR3 is TGTGCCAGCAGCACCCGGACTAGCGGGAGTTTGTCAGATACGCAGTATTTT. It yields the protein CASSTRTSGSLSDTQYF.

The rearrangement links TRBV3-1 (or the pseudogene TRBV3-2) to TRBJ2-7; TRBD1 is a possible D gene (5 bases). Deletions cut 4 bases from V and 3 bases from J, with 13 bases between. CDR1 and CDR2 (germline): LGHDT, YNNKEL (reference sequence). The CDR3 has 14 amino acids. The CDR3 region is CASSPLGQGYEQYF. The CDR3 nucleotides read TGTGCCAGCAGCCCTCTCGGGCAGGGCTACGAGCAGTACTTC.

This clone has just one count. One end of the junction fails to match germline, which may point to a read error. The chain uses TRBV20-1 and TRBJ1-1; D is unresolved. Germline V gene data show CDR1 as DFQATT and CDR2 as SNEGSKA (reference sequence). The CDR3 sequence is 9 residues long. The CDR3 sequence is CSARVLARF. In DNA, the CDR3 is TGCAGTGCTAGAGTATTGGCCCGCTTT.

Remarks on this clone: The junction and the germline gene differ at one end; a read error may be behind it. The CDR3: CASRQADRGGTQYF. The CDR3 DNA sequence: TGTGCCAGCAGGCAAGCGGACAGGGGGGGGACCCAGTACTTC. The chain has TRBV3-1 (or the pseudogene TRBV3-2) and TRBJ2-5, with 10 bases matching TRBD1. Germline CDR1 LGHDT, CDR2 YNNKEL (reference sequence). CDR3 size: 14 residues.

The rearrangement uses TRBV27 and TRBJ1-3, with a possible D match to TRBD1 (6 bases). The CDR3 consists of 17 residues. The V gene lost 1 base and the J gene lost 0 bases, with 13 bases spanning the gap. The germline V gene encodes CDR1 MNHEY and CDR2 SMNVEV (reference sequence). CDR3 region: CASSLWAGENSGNTIYF. The CDR3 nucleotides are TGTGCCAGCAGTTTATGGGCAGGGGAAAACTCTGGAAACACCATATATTTT.

The chain links TRBV28 to TRBJ1-1, with D tentatively TRBD1 (5 bases). CDR3 length equals 13 residues. CDR1 and CDR2 from the germline V gene are MDHEN and SYDVKM. Trimming took 1 base from V and 5 from J, leaving 8 bases between them. CDR3 sequence: CASSLLSGTEAFF. CDR3 DNA: TGTGCCAGCAGTTTATTGTCAGGGACTGAAGCTTTCTTT.

V gene TRBV6-6 combines with J gene TRBJ2-7; D is perhaps TRBD2 (5 bases). Germline V gives CDR1 MNHNY, CDR2 SVGAGI (reference sequence). V was clipped by 0 bases and J by 2 bases, with 8 bases between them. The CDR3 contains 14 residues. The CDR3 protein is CASSYSIGAYEQYF. The CDR3 coding sequence is TGTGCCAGCAGTTACTCGATCGGGGCCTACGAGCAGTACTTC.

The genes are TRBV3-1 (or the pseudogene TRBV3-2) and TRBJ2-3; D may be TRBD2 (6 bases). This CDR3 has 13 residues. Germline CDR1 is LGHDT and CDR2 is YNNKEL (reference sequence). V was clipped by 4 bases and J by 14 bases, with 19 bases between them. The CDR3, as DNA: TGTGCCAGCAGCCGGGGAGGTGTGGGAGGAGGGTATTTT. The encoded protein is CASSRGGVGGGYF.

The chain joins TRBV19 to TRBJ1-5, with a tentative D call TRBD1 (6 bases). The CDR3 extends over 14 amino acids. The V end lost 10 bases, the J end lost 7 bases, and 20 bases lay between the germline ends. CDR1 and CDR2 from the germline V gene are LNHDA and SQIVND (reference sequence). The CDR3 region is CATSIQGSRQPQHF. The CDR3 region has the DNA TGTGCCACCTCAATCCAGGGGTCGCGCCAGCCCCAGCATTTT.

V usage is TRBV15 and J usage is TRBJ2-1; 8 bases map to TRBD1. J gave up 5 bases and V 1 base, and 7 bases lay outside the gene matches. Germline assignment: CDR1 LNHNV and CDR2 YYDKDF (reference sequence). The CDR3 loop spans 16 amino acids. CDR3 sequence reads: CATSRGTGQGNNEQFF. The CDR3 region has the DNA TGTGCCACCAGCAGAGGAACAGGACAGGGAAACAATGAGCAGTTCTTC.